Listed below are T cell receptor beta chains from one sample, sequenced in a study of shared T cell receptors in the human thymus. This table comes from immunoSEQ multiplex PCR, and its TCRdb copy is limited to in-frame clones, with some not included. This table has hundreds of thousands of clones, 88% appearing once. This same sample was also taken into another study, of human thymus T cells.

The specimen was thymocytes. The receptors derive from a boy under three years old with a congenital heart defect. Each CDR3 is given with its conserved first and last residue. The order of the fields is CDR3 protein, CDR3 DNA, J gene, clone size, V gene, D gene. The D gene is left open where the match is weak. Clone size is stated in some rows and not others, as once, few, many or a class when expanded.

CDR3aa: CASSVAPGGADTQYF
CDR3nt: TGTGCCAGCAGCGTAGCCCCTGGAGGGGCAGATACGCAGTATTTT
j_gene: TRBJ2-3
abundance: .
v_gene: TRBV9
d_gene: .

CDR3aa: CASSQDSMRSYEQYF
CDR3nt: TGCGCCAGCAGCCAAGACTCGATGCGGTCCTACGAGCAGTACTTC
j_gene: TRBJ2-7
abundance: once
v_gene: TRBV4-1
d_gene: .

CDR3aa: CASSLEGVVSGRCCDEQFF
CDR3nt: TGTGCCAGCAGCTTAGAGGGGGTGGTCAGCGGGAGGTGCTGCGATGAGCAGTTCTTC
j_gene: TRBJ2-1
abundance: .
v_gene: TRBV7-2
d_gene: TRBD2

CDR3aa: CASSQPPRQGISVSTGELFF
CDR3nt: TGCGCCAGCAGTCAGCCTCCTCGACAGGGTATCAGCGTCTCCACCGGGGAGCTGTTTTTT
j_gene: TRBJ2-2
abundance: .
v_gene: TRBV23-1
d_gene: TRBD1

CDR3aa: CASSPSGRGSQPQHF
CDR3nt: TGTGCCAGCAGCCCATCAGGCCGGGGTAGTCAGCCCCAGCATTTT
j_gene: TRBJ1-5
abundance: .
v_gene: TRBV27
d_gene: .

CDR3aa: CASSQRTDSYEQYF
CDR3nt: TGTGCCAGCTCACAGCGGACGGACTCCTACGAGCAGTACTTC
j_gene: TRBJ2-7
abundance: few
v_gene: TRBV18
d_gene: .

CDR3aa: CASSLDWWGPNTEAFF
CDR3nt: TGTGCCAGCAGCTTAGATTGGTGGGGGCCGAACACTGAAGCTTTCTTT
j_gene: TRBJ1-1
abundance: .
v_gene: TRBV11-3
d_gene: .

CDR3aa: CASTPRAGGRCEQFF
CDR3nt: TGTGCCAGCACCCCGAGGGCGGGGGGGCGGTGTGAGCAGTTCTTC
j_gene: TRBJ2-1
abundance: .
v_gene: TRBV21-1
d_gene: .

CDR3aa: CASSLLRTSLDNEQFF
CDR3nt: TGTGCCAGCAGCTTACTCAGGACTAGCCTGGACAATGAGCAGTTCTTC
j_gene: TRBJ2-1
abundance: once
v_gene: TRBV11-1
d_gene: TRBD2

CDR3aa: CASSSGQGQPQHF
CDR3nt: TGTGCCAGCAGCTCGGGACAGGGGCAACCCCAGCATTTT
j_gene: TRBJ1-5
abundance: .
v_gene: TRBV7-2
d_gene: TRBD1

CDR3aa: CATSRPTGGASTEAFF
CDR3nt: TGTGCCACCAGCAGACCTACAGGGGGCGCGTCCACTGAAGCTTTCTTT
j_gene: TRBJ1-1
abundance: .
v_gene: TRBV15
d_gene: TRBD1

CDR3aa: CASSESLAGYNEQFF
CDR3nt: TGTGCCAGCAGTGAGTCCCTAGCGGGATACAATGAGCAGTTCTTC
j_gene: TRBJ2-1
abundance: .
v_gene: TRBV25-1
d_gene: TRBD2

CDR3aa: CALVTGTDRNTEAFF
CDR3nt: TGTGCCCTCGTAACAGGGACGGACCGGAACACTGAAGCTTTCTTT
j_gene: TRBJ1-1
abundance: few
v_gene: TRBV2
d_gene: .

CDR3aa: CASRKLGTQYF
CDR3nt: TGTGCCAGCAGAAAGCTAGGTACGCAGTATTTT
j_gene: TRBJ2-3
abundance: .
v_gene: TRBV27
d_gene: .

CDR3aa: CASSLERGQGNTDTQYF
CDR3nt: TGTGCCAGCAGCTTAGAGAGGGGCCAGGGGAACACAGATACGCAGTATTTT
j_gene: TRBJ2-3
abundance: .
v_gene: TRBV7-9
d_gene: .

CDR3aa: CASSLLPAGGTVPEQFF
CDR3nt: TGTGCCAGCAGCTTGCTCCCCGCGGGAGGAACTGTTCCTGAGCAGTTCTTC
j_gene: TRBJ2-1
abundance: .
v_gene: TRBV11-2
d_gene: TRBD2

CDR3aa: CASREAMNTEAFF
CDR3nt: TGTGCCAGCAGGGAAGCCATGAACACTGAAGCTTTCTTT
j_gene: TRBJ1-1
abundance: .
v_gene: TRBV6-1
d_gene: .

CDR3aa: CASSPSSGRPRGELFF
CDR3nt: TGTGCCAGCAGCCCTAGCAGCGGGAGACCTCGCGGGGAGCTGTTTTTT
j_gene: TRBJ2-2
abundance: .
v_gene: TRBV9
d_gene: TRBD2

CDR3aa: CAWERAGVDNEQFF
CDR3nt: TGTGCCTGGGAGCGGGCGGGAGTAGACAATGAGCAGTTCTTC
j_gene: TRBJ2-1
abundance: .
v_gene: TRBV30
d_gene: TRBD2

CDR3aa: CASSDGQGVGNHNEQFF
CDR3nt: TGTGCCAGCAGTGACGGCCAAGGGGTTGGAAATCACAATGAGCAGTTCTTC
j_gene: TRBJ2-1
abundance: .
v_gene: TRBV2
d_gene: .

CDR3aa: CASSLQGSNYGYTF
CDR3nt: TGTGCCAGCAGCTTGCAGGGTTCTAACTATGGCTACACCTTC
j_gene: TRBJ1-2
abundance: .
v_gene: TRBV5-4
d_gene: .

CDR3aa: CASSQDLGAGKTSSYNEQFF
CDR3nt: TGTGCCAGCAGCCAAGATTTGGGTGCGGGGAAAACAAGCTCCTACAATGAGCAGTTCTTC
j_gene: TRBJ2-1
abundance: .
v_gene: TRBV4-2
d_gene: .

CDR3aa: CASSRPGTGEKLFF
CDR3nt: TGTGCCAGCAGTCGTCCCGGGACAGGGGAAAAACTGTTTTTT
j_gene: TRBJ1-4
abundance: .
v_gene: TRBV6-5
d_gene: TRBD1

CDR3aa: CASRQGARSYEQYF
CDR3nt: TGTGCCAGCAGGCAGGGGGCGCGGTCCTACGAGCAGTACTTC
j_gene: TRBJ2-7
abundance: .
v_gene: TRBV6-5
d_gene: TRBD1

CDR3aa: CASSQDTVLIAYEQYF
CDR3nt: TGCGCCAGCAGCCAAGATACAGTCCTGATTGCCTACGAGCAGTACTTC
j_gene: TRBJ2-7
abundance: .
v_gene: TRBV4-3
d_gene: .

CDR3aa: CASSLPDRAYEQYF
CDR3nt: TGTGCCAGCAGCTTACCCGACAGGGCCTACGAGCAGTACTTC
j_gene: TRBJ2-7
abundance: .
v_gene: TRBV7-8
d_gene: TRBD1

CDR3aa: CASSQDAYPTDTQYF
CDR3nt: TGCGCCAGCAGCCAAGATGCCTACCCCACAGATACGCAGTATTTT
j_gene: TRBJ2-3
abundance: .
v_gene: TRBV4-3
d_gene: .

CDR3aa: CASSYPRQAASYEQYF
CDR3nt: TGTGCCAGCAGCTACCCCCGACAGGCCGCTTCCTACGAGCAGTACTTC
j_gene: TRBJ2-7
abundance: .
v_gene: TRBV7-2
d_gene: .

CDR3aa: CASSLAPGTGTGELFF
CDR3nt: TGCGCCAGCAGCTTGGCGCCGGGAACTGGGACCGGGGAGCTGTTTTTT
j_gene: TRBJ2-2
abundance: few
v_gene: TRBV5-1
d_gene: .

CDR3aa: CASSFPTQQGETQYF
CDR3nt: TGTGCCAGCAGCTTCCCTACCCAGCAGGGGGAGACCCAGTACTTC
j_gene: TRBJ2-5
abundance: few
v_gene: TRBV11-2
d_gene: .

CDR3aa: CASSQPSRDREGDTEAFF
CDR3nt: TGCGCCAGCAGCCAACCGTCCCGGGACAGGGAAGGGGACACTGAAGCTTTCTTT
j_gene: TRBJ1-1
abundance: few
v_gene: TRBV4-3
d_gene: TRBD1

CDR3aa: CASSRRGRSTYEQYF
CDR3nt: TGTGCCAGCAGCAGACGAGGCCGGTCCACCTACGAGCAGTACTTC
j_gene: TRBJ2-7
abundance: .
v_gene: TRBV6-5
d_gene: .

CDR3aa: CASSSRLAGGPGAKNIQYF
CDR3nt: TGTGCCAGCAGCTCCCGACTAGCGGGAGGGCCTGGGGCCAAAAACATTCAGTACTTC
j_gene: TRBJ2-4
abundance: .
v_gene: TRBV11-2
d_gene: TRBD2

CDR3aa: CASRALCTEAFF
CDR3nt: TGTGCCAGCAGGGCCCTCTGCACTGAAGCTTTCTTT
j_gene: TRBJ1-1
abundance: .
v_gene: TRBV6-1
d_gene: .

CDR3aa: CASSLLRGRVIETQYF
CDR3nt: TGTGCCAGCAGTTTATTGCGGGGGCGCGTCATCGAGACCCAGTACTTC
j_gene: TRBJ2-5
abundance: .
v_gene: TRBV28
d_gene: .

CDR3aa: CASSWTSGRGGEQFF
CDR3nt: TGCGCCAGCAGTTGGACTAGCGGGAGAGGAGGTGAGCAGTTCTTC
j_gene: TRBJ2-1
abundance: .
v_gene: TRBV5-1
d_gene: TRBD2

CDR3aa: CASTTSGTGGSGRPVFF
CDR3nt: TGTGCCAGTACCACCTCCGGGACAGGGGGTAGCGGGAGGCCCGTTTTCTTC
j_gene: TRBJ2-1
abundance: .
v_gene: TRBV19
d_gene: .

CDR3aa: CASSRDRSSYNEQFF
CDR3nt: TGTGCCAGCAGCAGGGACAGGAGCTCCTACAATGAGCAGTTCTTC
j_gene: TRBJ2-1
abundance: once
v_gene: TRBV21-1
d_gene: .

CDR3aa: CASSLALPGQVWGELFF
CDR3nt: TGTGCCAGCAGCTTAGCCCTTCCGGGACAGGTCTGGGGGGAGCTGTTTTTT
j_gene: TRBJ2-2
abundance: once
v_gene: TRBV7-9
d_gene: TRBD1

CDR3aa: CASSFLNREDNEQFF
CDR3nt: TGTGCCAGCAGCTTCCTAAACCGGGAAGATAATGAGCAGTTCTTC
j_gene: TRBJ2-1
abundance: .
v_gene: TRBV11-2
d_gene: .

CDR3aa: CASNPDRAGQPQHF
CDR3nt: TGTGCCAGCAATCCGGACAGGGCGGGTCAGCCCCAGCATTTT
j_gene: TRBJ1-5
abundance: .
v_gene: TRBV6-1
d_gene: TRBD1